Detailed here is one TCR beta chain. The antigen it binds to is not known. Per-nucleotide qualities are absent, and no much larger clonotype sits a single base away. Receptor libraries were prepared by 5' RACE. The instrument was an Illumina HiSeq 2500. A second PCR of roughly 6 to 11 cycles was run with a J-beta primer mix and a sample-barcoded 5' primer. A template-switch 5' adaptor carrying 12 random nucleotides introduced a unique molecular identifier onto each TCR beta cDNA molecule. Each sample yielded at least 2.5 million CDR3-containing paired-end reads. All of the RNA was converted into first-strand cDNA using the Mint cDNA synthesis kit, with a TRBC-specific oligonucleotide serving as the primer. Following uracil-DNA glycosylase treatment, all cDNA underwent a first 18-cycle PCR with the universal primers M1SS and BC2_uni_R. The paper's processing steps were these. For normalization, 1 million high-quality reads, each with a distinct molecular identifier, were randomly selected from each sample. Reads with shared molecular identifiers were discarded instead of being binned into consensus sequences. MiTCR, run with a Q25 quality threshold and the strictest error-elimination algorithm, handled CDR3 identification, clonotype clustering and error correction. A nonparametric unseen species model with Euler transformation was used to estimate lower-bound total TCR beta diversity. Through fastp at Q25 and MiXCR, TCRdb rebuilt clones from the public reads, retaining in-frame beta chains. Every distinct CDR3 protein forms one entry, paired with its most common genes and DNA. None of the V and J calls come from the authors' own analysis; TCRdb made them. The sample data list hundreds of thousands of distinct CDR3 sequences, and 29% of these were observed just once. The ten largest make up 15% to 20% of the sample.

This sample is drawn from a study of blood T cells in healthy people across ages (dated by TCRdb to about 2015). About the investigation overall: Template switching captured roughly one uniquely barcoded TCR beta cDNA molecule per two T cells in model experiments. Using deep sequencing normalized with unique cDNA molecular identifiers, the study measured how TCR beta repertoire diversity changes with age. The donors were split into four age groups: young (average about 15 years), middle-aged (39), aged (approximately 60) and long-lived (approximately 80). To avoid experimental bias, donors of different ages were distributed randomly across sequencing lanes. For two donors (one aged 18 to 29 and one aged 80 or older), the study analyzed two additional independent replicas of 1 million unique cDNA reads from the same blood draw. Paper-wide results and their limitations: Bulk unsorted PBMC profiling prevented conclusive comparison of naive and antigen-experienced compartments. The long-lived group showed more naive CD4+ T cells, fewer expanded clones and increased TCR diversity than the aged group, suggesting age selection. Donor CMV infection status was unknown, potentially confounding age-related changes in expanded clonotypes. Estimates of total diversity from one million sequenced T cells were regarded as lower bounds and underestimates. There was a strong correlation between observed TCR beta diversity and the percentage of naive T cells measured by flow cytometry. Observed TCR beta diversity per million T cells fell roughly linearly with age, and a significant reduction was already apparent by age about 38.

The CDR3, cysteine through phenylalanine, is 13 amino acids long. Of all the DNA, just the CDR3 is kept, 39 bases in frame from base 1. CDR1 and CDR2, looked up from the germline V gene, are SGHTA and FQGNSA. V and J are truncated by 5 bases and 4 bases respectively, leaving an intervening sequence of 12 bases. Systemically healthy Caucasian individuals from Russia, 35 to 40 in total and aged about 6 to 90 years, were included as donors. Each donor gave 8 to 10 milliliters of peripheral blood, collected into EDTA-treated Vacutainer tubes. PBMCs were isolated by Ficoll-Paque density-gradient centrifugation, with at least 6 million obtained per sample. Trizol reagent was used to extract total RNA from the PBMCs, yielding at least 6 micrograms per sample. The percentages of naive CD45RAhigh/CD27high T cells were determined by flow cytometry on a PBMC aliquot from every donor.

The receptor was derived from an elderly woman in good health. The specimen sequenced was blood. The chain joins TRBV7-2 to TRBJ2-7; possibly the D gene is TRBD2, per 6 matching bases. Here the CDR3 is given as CASSPGLWYEQYF. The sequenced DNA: TGTGCCAGCAGCCCGGGACTTTGGTACGAGCAGTACTTC.